This TCR beta chain was identified in a study of blood T cell repertoires in COVID-19. Across the study: COVID-19 samples from acute and convalescent phases originated in the United States, Italy and Spain.

The CDR3 contains 14 residues. With V trimmed by 6 bases and J by 1 base, 2 bases remained unmatched. Per the germline V gene, CDR1 is SNHLY and CDR2 is FYNNEI. What the recovered Cohort 3 donors had was two negative PCRs, clearance, or symptom resolution. In the authors' methods: Counts of nucleated cells, estimated from reference gene primer amplification, were obtained. Here immunoSEQ multiplex PCR was the method, and the copy in TCRdb shows in-frame clones only, minus some. The DNA gave D and trimming, while V, J and clone size come from that table. In the table there are 300,000 or so clones, about 88% of which are singletons.

The receptor comes from a man aged 60 to 75 who had recovered from COVID-19. V and J are TRBV2 and TRBJ2-2; TRBD2 matches at 7 bases. The source material was PBMCs or T cells enriched from blood (not recorded which). Here the CDR3 reads CASSQRENTGELFF. The CDR3 DNA follows: TGTGCCAGCAGCCAGCGGGAGAACACCGGGGAGCTGTTTTTT. The complete variable domain, with remaining parts taken from reference TRBV2 and TRBJ2-2, reads EPEVTQTPSHQVTQMGQEVILRCVPISNHLYFYWYRQILGQKVEFLVSFYNNEISEKSEIFDDQFSVERPDGSNFTLKIRSTKLEDSAMYFCASSQRENTGELFFGEGSRLTVL.